This TCR beta chain was recorded in a study of T cell responses to AZD1222 COVID-19 vaccine. Germline CDR1 reads MDHEN; CDR2 reads SYDVKM. The V end lost 3 bases, the J end lost 0 bases, and 14 bases lay between the germline ends. The CDR3 has 16 amino acids. This clone was seen just once. TCRdb keeps only in-frame clones here, not all; method: immunoSEQ multiplex PCR. The data show under 150,000 clones, with approximately 90% seen just once and 6.5% held by the top ten. Sequences were derived from peripheral blood, sampled 28 days after the second AZD1222 dose. The chain is built from TRBV28 and TRBJ1-1; D might be TRBD1 (6 bases). The TCR originated in an adult who received the AZD1222 COVID-19 vaccine. CDR3 sequence (DNA): TGTGCCAGCAGTTTGCCACAGGGCAGAGTGAACACTGAAGCTTTCTTT. Translation gives CASSLPQGRVNTEAFF.